This TCR beta chain was retrieved from a study of beta chain features in type 1 diabetes. Study outcomes and limitations: Shorter templates might be favored by PCR, equally in patients and controls.

Expressed TCRB transcripts got sequenced, as all isolated RNA was reverse transcribed. Sequencing was performed with immunoSEQ multiplex PCR; in TCRdb, only in-frame clones are kept and a portion is missing. The sample has roughly 350,000 clones, more than 9.5% seen once; the top ten hold under 0.02%. This clone was seen a few times. The antigen is not known. Germline V CDR1 and CDR2: GTSNPN, SVGIG (reference sequence). This CDR3 spans 14 amino acids. V gave up 0 bases and J gave up 7 bases, with 13 bases separating them. The clonotype comes from a woman aged 25 to 39 in good health. The sequencing sample was made of naive CD4+ T cells from blood. This chain uses TRBV30 with TRBJ1-5, with D unresolved. This CDR3 reads CAWSVSKAVQPQHF. The CDR3 nucleotides read TGTGCCTGGAGTGTTAGTAAGGCGGTGCAGCCCCAGCATTTT.